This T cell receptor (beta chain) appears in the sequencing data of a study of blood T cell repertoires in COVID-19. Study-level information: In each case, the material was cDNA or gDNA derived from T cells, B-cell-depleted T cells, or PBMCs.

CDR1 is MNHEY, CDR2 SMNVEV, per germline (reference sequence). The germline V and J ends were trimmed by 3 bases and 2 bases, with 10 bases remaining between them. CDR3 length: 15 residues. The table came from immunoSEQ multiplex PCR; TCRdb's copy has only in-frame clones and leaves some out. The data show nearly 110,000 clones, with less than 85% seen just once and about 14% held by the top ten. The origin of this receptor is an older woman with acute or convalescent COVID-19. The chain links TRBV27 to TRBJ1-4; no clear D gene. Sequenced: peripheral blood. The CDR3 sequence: CASSLSRHTNEKLFF. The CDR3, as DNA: TGTGCCAGCAGTTTGAGCAGGCACACTAATGAAAAACTGTTTTTT.